This is a list of T cell receptor beta chains from one sample in a study of shared clonotypes between healthy human individuals. The method was immunoSEQ multiplex PCR; TCRdb's version includes in-frame clones alone and lacks a portion of them. The sample consists of some 2 million clones, 85% to 95% of them appearing once. Sequenced sample: naive CD4+ T cells sorted from blood. The receptor set was obtained from a man younger than 35 in good health. Each CDR3 is given with its conserved first and last residue. A D gene is named only where the DNA matches it firmly. A row's size may be missing; if present it is once, few, many or a size class.

clone_size: once
cdr3_length: 17
v_call: TRBV5-4
d_call: .
j_call: TRBJ2-1
cdr3_nt: TGTGCCAGCAGCTCGAGCAAGGACCGCACCTCCTACAATGAGCAGTTCTTC
cdr3_aa: CASSSSKDRTSYNEQFF

clone_size: .
cdr3_length: 14
v_call: TRBV5-1
d_call: .
j_call: TRBJ1-3
cdr3_nt: TGCGCCAGCAGCTTGGGCACCTCTGGAAACACCATATATTTT
cdr3_aa: CASSLGTSGNTIYF

clone_size: .
cdr3_length: 13
v_call: TRBV11-2
d_call: .
j_call: TRBJ2-1
cdr3_nt: TGTGCCAGCAGCTTCTCATTTTACAATGAGCAGTTCTTC
cdr3_aa: CASSFSFYNEQFF

clone_size: .
cdr3_length: 12
v_call: TRBV30
d_call: TRBD2
j_call: TRBJ2-3
cdr3_nt: TGTGCCGGGACTAGCGGGAGTTATACGCAGTATTTT
cdr3_aa: CAGTSGSYTQYF

clone_size: .
cdr3_length: 11
v_call: TRBV30
d_call: .
j_call: TRBJ1-2
cdr3_nt: TGTGCCTGGTCGAGGGACTATGGCTACACCTTC
cdr3_aa: CAWSRDYGYTF

clone_size: few
cdr3_length: 13
v_call: TRBV30
d_call: .
j_call: TRBJ2-7
cdr3_nt: TGTGCCTGGGGGGGCTGGCCCCATGCCGAGCAGTACTTC
cdr3_aa: CAWGGWPHAEQYF

clone_size: .
cdr3_length: 11
v_call: TRBV27
d_call: .
j_call: TRBJ2-1
cdr3_nt: TGTGCCAGCAGTTTTCACAATGAGCAGTTCTTC
cdr3_aa: CASSFHNEQFF

clone_size: .
cdr3_length: 14
v_call: TRBV5-1
d_call: TRBD1
j_call: TRBJ1-5
cdr3_nt: TGCGCCAGCAGCCTATTGGGACAGGGAAGTCCCCAGCATTTT
cdr3_aa: CASSLLGQGSPQHF

clone_size: .
cdr3_length: 17
v_call: TRBV9
d_call: .
j_call: TRBJ2-1
cdr3_nt: TGTGCCAGCAGCGTAGGGGGGACCATAGTCTCCTACAATGAGCAGTTCTTC
cdr3_aa: CASSVGGTIVSYNEQFF

clone_size: .
cdr3_length: 15
v_call: TRBV5-6
d_call: .
j_call: TRBJ2-2
cdr3_nt: TGTGCCAGCAGCTTGGGGGGACAGAACACCGGGGAGCTGTTTTTT
cdr3_aa: CASSLGGQNTGELFF

clone_size: .
cdr3_length: 15
v_call: TRBV5-4
d_call: TRBD2
j_call: TRBJ2-1
cdr3_nt: TGTGCCAGCAGCTTTACTAGCGGGCGAAACAATGAGCAGTTCTTC
cdr3_aa: CASSFTSGRNNEQFF

clone_size: .
cdr3_length: 12
v_call: TRBV18
d_call: .
j_call: TRBJ1-1
cdr3_nt: TGTGCCAGCTCCGTCCTGAACACTGAAGCTTTCTTT
cdr3_aa: CASSVLNTEAFF

clone_size: .
cdr3_length: 15
v_call: TRBV5-1
d_call: .
j_call: TRBJ1-2
cdr3_nt: TGCGCCAGCAGCTTGGCGGGAAGTTCTAACTATGGCTACACCTTC
cdr3_aa: CASSLAGSSNYGYTF

clone_size: .
cdr3_length: 13
v_call: TRBV7-3
d_call: .
j_call: TRBJ2-3
cdr3_nt: TGTGCCAGCAGTTACGTTGGGACAGATACGCAGTATTTT
cdr3_aa: CASSYVGTDTQYF

clone_size: .
cdr3_length: 17
v_call: TRBV10-3
d_call: TRBD1
j_call: TRBJ2-5
cdr3_nt: TGTGCCATCAGTGCGGACAGGGGAATACCTCAACAAGAGACCCAGTACTTC
cdr3_aa: CAISADRGIPQQETQYF

clone_size: .
cdr3_length: 16
v_call: TRBV4-1
d_call: TRBD1
j_call: TRBJ1-2
cdr3_nt: TGCGCCAGCTCAAAAGGAGGGACAGGGACTGATACTGGCTACACCTTC
cdr3_aa: CASSKGGTGTDTGYTF

clone_size: .
cdr3_length: 16
v_call: TRBV7-2
d_call: .
j_call: TRBJ2-1
cdr3_nt: TGTGCCAGCAGCTTAGTGCGGGGAGCAGGGTACAATGAGCAGTTCTTC
cdr3_aa: CASSLVRGAGYNEQFF

clone_size: .
cdr3_length: 14
v_call: TRBV5-1
d_call: .
j_call: TRBJ1-6
cdr3_nt: TGCGCCAGCAGCTTGACAAATCGGGATTCACCCCTCCACTTT
cdr3_aa: CASSLTNRDSPLHF

clone_size: .
cdr3_length: 13
v_call: TRBV18
d_call: .
j_call: TRBJ1-3
cdr3_nt: TGTGCCAGCTCTACAGATAATGGAAACACCATATATTTT
cdr3_aa: CASSTDNGNTIYF

clone_size: .
cdr3_length: 16
v_call: TRBV7-8
d_call: TRBD2
j_call: TRBJ2-3
cdr3_nt: TGTGCCAGCAGCTTCCCCAATAGCGGGAAGGGGGGGACGCAGTATTTT
cdr3_aa: CASSFPNSGKGGTQYF